The rows below give T cell receptor beta chains drawn from one sample of a study of blood T cells in healthy people across ages. One entry per CDR3 protein results from TCRdb running MiXCR on the 5' RACE reads. The data contain fewer than 1.5 million distinct CDR3 sequences, 42% of them singletons. Sequenced input: blood. The source of these receptors is a woman between 18 and 30 years old in good health. Both conserved end residues are part of each CDR3. The D gene is left open where the match is weak. Expanded clones get a size class; other rows say once, few or many, or leave the size out.

CDR3nt,CDR3aa,v_gene,abundance,d_gene,j_gene
TGTGCCATCAGTGAGTACCGGGAGAGCTCCTACAATGAGCAGTACTTC,CAISEYRESSYNEQYF,TRBV10-3,-,-,TRBJ2-7
TGCAGTGCTCCCGGGACTAGCGGGGGCAATGAGCAGTTCTTC,CSAPGTSGGNEQFF,TRBV20-1,-,TRBD2,TRBJ2-1
TGTGCCAGCAGTTACTCCGGGACAGACTACGAGCAGTACTTC,CASSYSGTDYEQYF,TRBV12-3/TRBV12-4,-,TRBD1,TRBJ2-7
TGTGCCAGCAGCGTGGGGCGTTCCAATCAGCCCCAGCATTTT,CASSVGRSNQPQHF,TRBV9,few,-,TRBJ1-5
TGTGCCAGCAGTTATAAACCTCCGACTAGCGGGGCCCTTAGCACAGATACGCAGTATTTT,CASSYKPPTSGALSTDTQYF,TRBV6-5,few,TRBD2,TRBJ2-3
TGTGCCAGCAGAAGGTTCAGTGGCGGGGAGCTGTTTTTT,CASRRFSGGELFF,TRBV27,-,-,TRBJ2-2
TGCAGTGCCGGGACCCCAGGTCAAATCCGAGAGACCCAGTACTTC,CSAGTPGQIRETQYF,TRBV20-1,-,-,TRBJ2-5
TGCGCCAGCAGCCAAGATGTTCCGTTTCCCCAGTTCTTC,CASSQDVPFPQFF,TRBV4-1,few,-,TRBJ2-1
TGTGCCAGCAGTCTCGGGACTAGGGCAGATACGCAGTATTTT,CASSLGTRADTQYF,TRBV27,many,TRBD2,TRBJ2-3
TGTGCCAGCAGCGTCGGGGACTCCTACTCCTACGAGCAGTACTTC,CASSVGDSYSYEQYF,TRBV9,-,-,TRBJ2-7
TGTGCCAGCAGCTCTCCAGAACTGTACGAGCAGTACTTC,CASSSPELYEQYF,TRBV6-5,-,-,TRBJ2-7
TGCAGTGCTAGGGGGACAGGAGGGGAAAAACTGTTTTTT,CSARGTGGEKLFF,TRBV20-1,few,TRBD1,TRBJ1-4
TGCGCCAGCAGCTTGGACAGGTTTTACTATGGCTACACCTTC,CASSLDRFYYGYTF,TRBV5-1,-,-,TRBJ1-2
TGTGCCAGCAGTCCTGAGGGGGGTGTAGCTAACTATGGCTACACCTTC,CASSPEGGVANYGYTF,TRBV12-3/TRBV12-4,-,-,TRBJ1-2
TGTGCCACCAGCAGCGACAGGGGTGCAACTGAAGCTTTCTTT,CATSSDRGATEAFF,TRBV15,few,TRBD1,TRBJ1-1
TGCGCCAGCAGCTCAGGGGGCGCAGGCTATGGCTACACCTTC,CASSSGGAGYGYTF,TRBV5-1,-,TRBD1,TRBJ1-2
TGCAGTGCTAGGAAGGGGGGGGAGGGTCAGCCCCAGCATTTT,CSARKGGEGQPQHF,TRBV20-1,-,-,TRBJ1-5
TGTGCCAGCAGCACACAACCCGGGGGGTTTGAGCAGTACTTC,CASSTQPGGFEQYF,TRBV7-2,many,TRBD2,TRBJ2-7
TGTGCCAGCAGCTTGGCACAGGGGGCGTCCAACTATGGCTACACCTTC,CASSLAQGASNYGYTF,TRBV5-5,few,TRBD1,TRBJ1-2
TGTGCCAGCAGTTACTCGCAGGGGGCGGACATTGGGGAGCAGTACTTC,CASSYSQGADIGEQYF,TRBV6-6,few,TRBD1,TRBJ2-7
TGTGCCAGCAGCCAGGGGGAAAATACCTACGAGCAGTACTTC,CASSQGENTYEQYF,TRBV14,-,-,TRBJ2-7
TGCAGTGCTCCGGACTGGGGGCTGGGTAACAATGAGCAGTTCTTC,CSAPDWGLGNNEQFF,TRBV20-1,-,-,TRBJ2-1
TGTGCCAGCAGCCACGAATGGACAGTCTATGGCTACACCTTC,CASSHEWTVYGYTF,TRBV7-9,once,-,TRBJ1-2
TGTGCCTGGAGTGTACTGCCCGGACGGACTTTAAACTATGGCTACACCTTC,CAWSVLPGRTLNYGYTF,TRBV30,-,-,TRBJ1-2
TGCAGTGCTAGAGATCCAGCCAGCGGGGGGAGGGCAGATACGCAGTATTTT,CSARDPASGGRADTQYF,TRBV20-1,-,TRBD2,TRBJ2-3
TGTGCCAGCAGCCCCGTCACCCGTAGCGGGGCCGGCACAGATACGCAGTATTTT,CASSPVTRSGAGTDTQYF,TRBV12-3/TRBV12-4,-,TRBD2,TRBJ2-3
TGTGCCAGCAGCCAAATTTACTCCTACAATGAGCAGTTCTTC,CASSQIYSYNEQFF,TRBV3-1,-,-,TRBJ2-1
TGCAGTGTCTGGTCAGGGGGGGCAACTAATGAAAAACTGTTTTTT,CSVWSGGATNEKLFF,TRBV29-1,-,TRBD1,TRBJ1-4
TGTGCCAGCAGCGTGGGTGACAGGGTCGCTGAAAAACTGTTTTTT,CASSVGDRVAEKLFF,TRBV9,few,TRBD1,TRBJ1-4
TGTGCCAGCAGTGACGGGGCCTACACTGAAGCTTTCTTT,CASSDGAYTEAFF,TRBV25-1,-,-,TRBJ1-1
TGTGCCAGCAGCCACGGACCGACCCTTTCCTACGAGCAGTACTTC,CASSHGPTLSYEQYF,TRBV7-8,-,-,TRBJ2-7
TGTGCCAGCAGCCAAAGACAGGGGAGTAATGAAAAACTGTTTTTT,CASSQRQGSNEKLFF,TRBV3-1,-,TRBD1,TRBJ1-4
TGCAGCACCGCTACCGGGACGGCGAACACTGAAGCTTTCTTT,CSTATGTANTEAFF,TRBV29-1,-,-,TRBJ1-1
TGTGCCAGCAGTGAAAGGGTAGGAGGAAATTCACCCCTCCACTTT,CASSERVGGNSPLHF,TRBV25-1,-,-,TRBJ1-6
TGTGTCAGCAGTTCCATACATGAGCAGTTCTTC,CVSSSIHEQFF,TRBV6-5,-,-,TRBJ2-1
TGTGCCAGCAGTTTGTATAACGACCTAACCTACGAGCAGTACTTC,CASSLYNDLTYEQYF,TRBV12-3/TRBV12-4,-,-,TRBJ2-7
TGCAGCGTTGAAGATCCCGGGACAGGGGATGGATGGACAGATACGCAGTATTTT,CSVEDPGTGDGWTDTQYF,TRBV29-1,-,TRBD1,TRBJ2-3
TGCAGTGCTTCCTCGAACTCGGATACGCAGTATTTT,CSASSNSDTQYF,TRBV20-1,-,-,TRBJ2-3
TGCGCCAGCAGCCAGGAGAATTCGGGAGTTGGCTCCGGTGAGCAGTTCTTC,CASSQENSGVGSGEQFF,TRBV4-1,-,-,TRBJ2-1
TGTGCCAGCAGCCGGTTTGCCCATCCCTACGAGCAGTACTTC,CASSRFAHPYEQYF,TRBV3-1,-,-,TRBJ2-7
TGTGCCAGCAGTAGTGATGACTTCATTTATGAGCAGTTCTTC,CASSSDDFIYEQFF,TRBV12-3/TRBV12-4,-,-,TRBJ2-1
TGTGCCATCAGTGAGTCCGCGCAAGATACGCAGTATTTT,CAISESAQDTQYF,TRBV10-3,few,-,TRBJ2-3
TGTGCCAGCATCCCTCAAAGACTAGCGGGAGGGGAGACCCAGTACTTC,CASIPQRLAGGETQYF,TRBV7-2,many,TRBD2,TRBJ2-5
TGCAGTGCTAGAGATAAAGCGCTAGCGGGGGGGCTAGCCAAAAACATTCAGTACTTC,CSARDKALAGGLAKNIQYF,TRBV20-1,-,TRBD2,TRBJ2-4
TGTGCCAGCAGTTACGCTTTCGGGAGTCCTGGGGGTCGGTACGAGCAGTACTTC,CASSYAFGSPGGRYEQYF,TRBV6-5,few,-,TRBJ2-7
TGTGCCAGCAGCTTAGCCAGTGACTTCTATGGCTACACCTTC,CASSLASDFYGYTF,TRBV11-2,-,-,TRBJ1-2
TGTGCCAGCGGCGCGGGGACGAACACTGAAGCTTTCTTT,CASGAGTNTEAFF,TRBV7-8,-,-,TRBJ1-1